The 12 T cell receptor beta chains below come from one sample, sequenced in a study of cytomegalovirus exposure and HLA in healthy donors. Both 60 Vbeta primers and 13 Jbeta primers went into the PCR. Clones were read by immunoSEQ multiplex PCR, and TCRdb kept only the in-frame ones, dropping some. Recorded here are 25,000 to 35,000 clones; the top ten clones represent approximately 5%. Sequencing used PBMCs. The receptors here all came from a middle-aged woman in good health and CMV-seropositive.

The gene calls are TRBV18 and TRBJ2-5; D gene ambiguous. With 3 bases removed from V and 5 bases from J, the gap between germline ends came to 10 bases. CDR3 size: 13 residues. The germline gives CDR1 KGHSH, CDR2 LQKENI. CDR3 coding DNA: TGTGCCAGCTCACCGGGCACCTTTGAGACCCAGTACTTC. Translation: CASSPGTFETQYF.

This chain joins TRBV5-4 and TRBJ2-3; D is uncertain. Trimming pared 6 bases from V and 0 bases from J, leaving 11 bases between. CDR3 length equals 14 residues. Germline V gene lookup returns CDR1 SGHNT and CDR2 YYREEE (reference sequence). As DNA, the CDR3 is TGTGCCAGCACCCGGTTTCTAAGCACAGATACGCAGTATTTT. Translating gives CASTRFLSTDTQYF.

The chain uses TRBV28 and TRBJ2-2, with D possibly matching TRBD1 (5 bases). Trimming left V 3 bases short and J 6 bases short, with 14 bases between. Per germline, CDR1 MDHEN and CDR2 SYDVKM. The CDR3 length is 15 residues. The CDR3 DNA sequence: TGTGCCAGCAGTTTGCCACTTCAGGGTGCCGGGGAGCTGTTTTTT. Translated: CASSLPLQGAGELFF. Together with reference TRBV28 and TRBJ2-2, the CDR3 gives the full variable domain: DVKVTQSSRYLVKRTGEKVFLECVQDMDHENMFWYRQDPGLGLRLIYFSYDVKMKEKGDIPEGYSVSREKKERFSLILESASTNQTSMYLCASSLPLQGAGELFFGEGSRLTVL.

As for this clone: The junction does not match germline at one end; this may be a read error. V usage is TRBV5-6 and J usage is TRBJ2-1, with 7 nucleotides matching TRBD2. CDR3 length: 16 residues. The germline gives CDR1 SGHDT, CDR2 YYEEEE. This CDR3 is CASSSLAASSDNEQFF. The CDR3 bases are TGTGCCAGCAGCTCCCTAGCGGCAAGCTCCGACAATGAGCAGTTCTTC.

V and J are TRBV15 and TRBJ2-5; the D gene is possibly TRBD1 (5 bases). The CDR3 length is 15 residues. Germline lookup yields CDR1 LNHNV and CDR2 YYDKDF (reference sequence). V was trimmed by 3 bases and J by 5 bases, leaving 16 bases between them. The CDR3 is CATSSTGPYRETQYF. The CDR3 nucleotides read TGTGCCACCAGCAGCACCGGGCCCTACAGGGAGACCCAGTACTTC.

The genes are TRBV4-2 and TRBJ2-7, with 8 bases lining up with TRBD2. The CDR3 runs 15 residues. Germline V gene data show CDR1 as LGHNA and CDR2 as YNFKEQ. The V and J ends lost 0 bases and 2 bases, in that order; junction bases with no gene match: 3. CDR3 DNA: TGTGCCAGCAGCCAAGACCCAGCGGGGGCCTACGAGCAGTACTTC. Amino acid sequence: CASSQDPAGAYEQYF.

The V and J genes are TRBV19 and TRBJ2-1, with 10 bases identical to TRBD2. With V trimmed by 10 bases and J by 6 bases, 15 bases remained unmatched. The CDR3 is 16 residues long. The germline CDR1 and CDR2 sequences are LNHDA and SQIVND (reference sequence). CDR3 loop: CATLPPSSGRGNEQFF. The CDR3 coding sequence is TGTGCCACACTGCCCCCATCTAGCGGGAGAGGCAATGAGCAGTTCTTC.

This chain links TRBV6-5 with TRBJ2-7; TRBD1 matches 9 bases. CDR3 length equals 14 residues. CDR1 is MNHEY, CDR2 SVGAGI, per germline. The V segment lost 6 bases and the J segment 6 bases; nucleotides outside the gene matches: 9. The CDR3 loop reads CASRKPTGGGEQYF. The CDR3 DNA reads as TGTGCCAGCAGGAAACCCACAGGGGGCGGCGAGCAGTACTTC.

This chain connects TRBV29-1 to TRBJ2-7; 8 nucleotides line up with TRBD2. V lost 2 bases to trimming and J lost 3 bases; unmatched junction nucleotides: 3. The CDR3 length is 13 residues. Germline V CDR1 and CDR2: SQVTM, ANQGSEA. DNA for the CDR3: TGCAGCGTTGAATCCAGCGGGGGCTACGAGCAGTACTTC. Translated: CSVESSGGYEQYF.

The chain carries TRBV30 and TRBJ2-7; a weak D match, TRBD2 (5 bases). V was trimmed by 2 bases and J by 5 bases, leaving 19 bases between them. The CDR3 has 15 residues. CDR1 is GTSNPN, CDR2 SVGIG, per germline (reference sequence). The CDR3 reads CAWSYGGYSLDEQYF. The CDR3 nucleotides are TGTGCCTGGAGTTATGGCGGGTACAGTCTCGACGAGCAGTACTTC.

The CDR3 sequence: CASSPDRVVQETQYF. DNA of the CDR3: TGTGCCAGCTCACCGGATCGGGTGGTACAAGAGACCCAGTACTTC. This rearrangement joins TRBV18 to TRBJ2-5; D is unclear. Trimming took off 3 bases at V and 2 bases at J, with 13 bases between the two ends. This CDR3 spans 15 amino acids. From germline, CDR1 is KGHSH and CDR2 LQKENI.

The CDR3 region has the DNA TGTGCCAGCAGCCAACCAGGGGCAGATACGCAGTATTTT. Translated, it gives CASSQPGADTQYF. The chain joins TRBV4-2 to TRBJ2-3; a weak D match, TRBD1 (6 bases). The V gene lost 2 bases and the J gene lost 4 bases, with 7 bases spanning the gap. The CDR3 is made up of 13 amino acids. Germline loops: CDR1 LGHNA, CDR2 YNFKEQ.